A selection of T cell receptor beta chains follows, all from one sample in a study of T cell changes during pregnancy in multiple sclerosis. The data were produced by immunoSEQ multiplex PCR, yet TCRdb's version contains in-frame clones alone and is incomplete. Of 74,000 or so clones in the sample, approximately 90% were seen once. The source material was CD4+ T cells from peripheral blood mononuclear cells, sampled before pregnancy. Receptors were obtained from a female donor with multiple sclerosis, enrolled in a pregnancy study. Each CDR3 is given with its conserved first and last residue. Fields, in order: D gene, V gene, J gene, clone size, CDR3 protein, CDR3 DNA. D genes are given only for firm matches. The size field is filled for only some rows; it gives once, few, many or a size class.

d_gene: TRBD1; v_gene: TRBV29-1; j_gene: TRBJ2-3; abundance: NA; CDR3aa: CSVQRGTGTDTQYF; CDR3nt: TGCAGCGTCCAGAGAGGGACAGGGACAGATACGCAGTATTTT
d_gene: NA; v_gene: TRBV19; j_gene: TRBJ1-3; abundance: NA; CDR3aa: CASSPPGSGNTIYF; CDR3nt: TGTGCCAGTAGTCCCCCAGGATCTGGAAACACCATATATTTT
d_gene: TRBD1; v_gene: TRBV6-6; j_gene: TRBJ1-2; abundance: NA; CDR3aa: CASSGQGAGYGYTF; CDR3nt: TGTGCCAGCAGTGGGCAGGGGGCCGGCTATGGCTACACCTTC
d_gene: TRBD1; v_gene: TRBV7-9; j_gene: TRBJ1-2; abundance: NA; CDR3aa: CASSLTDRVLGGYTF; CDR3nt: TGTGCCAGCAGCTTAACCGACAGGGTCTTGGGTGGCTACACCTTC
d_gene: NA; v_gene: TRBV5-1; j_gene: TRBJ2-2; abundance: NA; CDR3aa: CASRLAPGELFF; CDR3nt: TGCGCCAGCAGACTAGCCCCCGGGGAGCTGTTTTTT
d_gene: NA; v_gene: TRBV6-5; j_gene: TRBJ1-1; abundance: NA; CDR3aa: CASSHMPGHLNEAFF; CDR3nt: TGTGCCAGCAGTCACATGCCGGGACACCTAAATGAAGCTTTCTTT
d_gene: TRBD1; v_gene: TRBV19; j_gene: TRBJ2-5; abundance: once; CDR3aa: CASSIDSGQGETQYF; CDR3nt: TGTGCCAGTAGTATAGATTCCGGACAGGGGGAGACCCAGTACTTC
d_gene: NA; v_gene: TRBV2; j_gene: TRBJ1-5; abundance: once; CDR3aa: CASSRQGGANQPQHF; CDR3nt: TGTGCCAGCAGTCGGCAAGGGGGGGCTAATCAGCCCCAGCATTTT
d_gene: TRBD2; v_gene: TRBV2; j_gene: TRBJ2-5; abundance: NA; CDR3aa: CASSGSSGESSGETQYF; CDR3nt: TGTGCCAGCTCCGGTTCTAGCGGAGAATCGAGTGGAGAGACCCAGTACTTC
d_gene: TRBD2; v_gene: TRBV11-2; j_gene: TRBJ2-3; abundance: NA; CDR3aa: CASSTPVGTSGSNTQYF; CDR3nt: TGTGCCAGCAGCACCCCCGTGGGGACTAGCGGGAGTAATACGCAGTATTTT
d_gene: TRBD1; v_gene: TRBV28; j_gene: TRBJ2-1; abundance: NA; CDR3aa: CASSVPGQGSNEQFF; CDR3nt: TGTGCCAGCAGTGTTCCGGGACAGGGCTCGAATGAGCAGTTCTTC
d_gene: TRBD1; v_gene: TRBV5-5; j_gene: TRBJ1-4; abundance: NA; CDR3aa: CASSPWGQGSEKLFF; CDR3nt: TGTGCCAGCAGCCCGTGGGGACAGGGGTCTGAAAAACTGTTTTTT
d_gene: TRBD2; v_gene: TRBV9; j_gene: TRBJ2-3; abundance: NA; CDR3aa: CASSLRTSADTQYF; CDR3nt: TGTGCCAGCAGCCTGAGGACTAGTGCAGATACGCAGTATTTT
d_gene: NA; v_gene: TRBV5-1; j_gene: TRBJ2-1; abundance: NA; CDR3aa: CASSLGQAKGEQFF; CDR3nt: TGCGCCAGCAGCTTGGGACAGGCAAAGGGGGAGCAGTTCTTC
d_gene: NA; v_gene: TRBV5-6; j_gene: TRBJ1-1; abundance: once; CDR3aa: CASSLAVNTEAFF; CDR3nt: TGTGCCAGCAGCTTAGCTGTGAACACTGAAGCTTTCTTT
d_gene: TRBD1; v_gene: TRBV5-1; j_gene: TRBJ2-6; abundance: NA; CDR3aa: CASSSGKGAQGANVLTF; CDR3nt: TGCGCCAGCAGCTCAGGGAAGGGGGCGCAAGGGGCCAACGTCCTGACTTTC
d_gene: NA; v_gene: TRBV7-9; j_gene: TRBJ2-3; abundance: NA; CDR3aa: CASSLASSTDTQYF; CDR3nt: TGTGCCAGCAGCTTAGCGTCTAGCACAGATACGCAGTATTTT
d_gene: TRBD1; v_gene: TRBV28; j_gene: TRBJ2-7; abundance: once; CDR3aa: CASSKQGVSYEQYF; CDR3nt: TGTGCCAGCAGCAAACAGGGGGTCTCCTACGAGCAGTACTTC
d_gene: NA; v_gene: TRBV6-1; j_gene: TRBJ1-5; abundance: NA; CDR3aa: CASSELWTLGNQPQHF; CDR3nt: TGTGCCAGCAGTGAACTTTGGACTCTGGGCAATCAGCCCCAGCATTTT
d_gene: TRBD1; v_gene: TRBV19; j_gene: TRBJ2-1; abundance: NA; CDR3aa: CASRSGTGESYNEQFF; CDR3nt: TGTGCCAGTAGATCCGGGACAGGGGAATCCTACAATGAGCAGTTCTTC
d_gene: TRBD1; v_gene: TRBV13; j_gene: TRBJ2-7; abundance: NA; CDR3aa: CASSWGQGEQYF; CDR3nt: TGTGCCAGCAGCTGGGGACAGGGGGAGCAGTACTTC
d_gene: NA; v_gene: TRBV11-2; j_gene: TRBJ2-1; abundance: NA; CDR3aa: CASSFWSISSYNEQFF; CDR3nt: TGTGCCAGCAGCTTCTGGAGCATAAGCTCCTACAATGAGCAGTTCTTC
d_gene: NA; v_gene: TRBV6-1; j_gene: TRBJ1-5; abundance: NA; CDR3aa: CASNPSGSGQPQHF; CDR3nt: TGTGCCAGCAATCCCTCAGGGTCAGGTCAGCCCCAGCATTTT
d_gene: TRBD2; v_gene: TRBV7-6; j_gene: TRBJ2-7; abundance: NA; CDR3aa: CASSRTGTSGDYEQYF; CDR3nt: TGTGCCAGCAGCCGTACCGGGACTAGCGGTGACTACGAGCAGTACTTC
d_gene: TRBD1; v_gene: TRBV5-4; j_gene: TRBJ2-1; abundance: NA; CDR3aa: CASSQATGKGNEQFF; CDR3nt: TGTGCCAGCAGCCAAGCGACAGGGAAGGGCAATGAGCAGTTCTTC
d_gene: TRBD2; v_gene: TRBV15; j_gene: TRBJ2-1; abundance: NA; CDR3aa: CATSRDLRTSGNNEQFF; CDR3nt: TGTGCCACCAGCAGAGATCTCAGGACTAGCGGGAACAATGAGCAGTTCTTC
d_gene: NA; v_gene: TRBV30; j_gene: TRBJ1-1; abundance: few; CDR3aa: CAWRRWGPSGNTEAFF; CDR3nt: TGTGCCTGGAGGAGGTGGGGGCCCTCCGGGAACACTGAAGCTTTCTTT
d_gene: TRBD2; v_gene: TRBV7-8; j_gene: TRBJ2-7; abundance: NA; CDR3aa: CASSLEGRREDEQYF; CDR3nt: TGTGCCAGCAGCTTAGAAGGTAGGCGGGAGGACGAGCAGTACTTC